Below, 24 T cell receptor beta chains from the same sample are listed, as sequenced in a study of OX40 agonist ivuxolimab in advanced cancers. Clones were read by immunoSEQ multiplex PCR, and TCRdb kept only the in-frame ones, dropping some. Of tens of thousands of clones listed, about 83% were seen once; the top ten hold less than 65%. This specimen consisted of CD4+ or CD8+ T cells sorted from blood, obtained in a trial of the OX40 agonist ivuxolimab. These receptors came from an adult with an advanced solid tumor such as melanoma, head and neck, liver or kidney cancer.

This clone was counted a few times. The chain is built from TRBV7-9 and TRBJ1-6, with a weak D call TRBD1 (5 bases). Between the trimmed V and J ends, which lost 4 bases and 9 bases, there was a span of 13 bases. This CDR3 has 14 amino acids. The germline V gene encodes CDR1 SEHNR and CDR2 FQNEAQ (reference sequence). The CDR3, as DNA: TGTGCCAGCAGCTGGGGGTTGGATGGTTCACCCCTCCACTTT. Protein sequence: CASSWGLDGSPLHF.

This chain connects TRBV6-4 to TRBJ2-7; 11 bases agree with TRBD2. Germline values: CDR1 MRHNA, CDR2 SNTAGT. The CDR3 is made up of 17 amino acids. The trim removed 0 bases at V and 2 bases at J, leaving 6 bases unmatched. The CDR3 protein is CASSDSTSGGLTYEQYF. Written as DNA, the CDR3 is TGTGCCAGCAGTGACTCAACTAGCGGGGGCCTTACCTACGAGCAGTACTTC.

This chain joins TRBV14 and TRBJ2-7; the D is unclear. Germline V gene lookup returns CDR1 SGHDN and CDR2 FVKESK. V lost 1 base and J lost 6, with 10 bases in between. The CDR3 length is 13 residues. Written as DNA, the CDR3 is TGTGCCAGCAGCCAAGTTCAGGCAACCGAGCAGTACTTC. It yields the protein CASSQVQATEQYF. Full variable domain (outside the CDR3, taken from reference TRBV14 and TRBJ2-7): EAGVTQFPSHSVIEKGQTVTLRCDPISGHDNLYWYRRVMGKEIKFLLHFVKESKQDESGMPNNRFLAERTGGTYSTLKVQPAELEDSGVYFCASSQVQATEQYFGPGTRLTVT.

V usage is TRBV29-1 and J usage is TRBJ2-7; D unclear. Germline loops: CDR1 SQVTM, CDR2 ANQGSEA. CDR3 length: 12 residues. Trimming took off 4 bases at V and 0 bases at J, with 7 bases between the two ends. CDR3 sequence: CSVGEDSYEQYF. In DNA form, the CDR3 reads TGCAGCGTTGGCGAAGACTCCTACGAGCAGTACTTC.

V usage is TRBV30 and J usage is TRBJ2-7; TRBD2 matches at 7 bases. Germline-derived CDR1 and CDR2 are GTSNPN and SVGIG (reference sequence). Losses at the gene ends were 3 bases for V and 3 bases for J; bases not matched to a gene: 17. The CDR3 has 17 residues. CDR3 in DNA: TGTGCCTGGAGCCCGGGAGGCGAGGGGCGTCATCTCTACGAGCAGTACTTC. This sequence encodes CAWSPGGEGRHLYEQYF. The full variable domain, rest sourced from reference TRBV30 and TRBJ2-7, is SQTIHQWPATLVQPVGSPLSLECTVEGTSNPNLYWYRQAAGRGLQLLFYSVGIGQISSEVPQNLSASRPQDRQFILSSKKLLLSDSGFYLCAWSPGGEGRHLYEQYFGPGTRLTVT.

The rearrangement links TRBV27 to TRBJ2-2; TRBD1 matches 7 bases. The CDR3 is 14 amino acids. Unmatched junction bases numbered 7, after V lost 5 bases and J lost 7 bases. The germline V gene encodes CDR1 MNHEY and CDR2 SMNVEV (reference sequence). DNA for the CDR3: TGTGCCAGCAGTCCACAGGGGATGGGCGGGGAGCTGTTTTTT. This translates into CASSPQGMGGELFF.

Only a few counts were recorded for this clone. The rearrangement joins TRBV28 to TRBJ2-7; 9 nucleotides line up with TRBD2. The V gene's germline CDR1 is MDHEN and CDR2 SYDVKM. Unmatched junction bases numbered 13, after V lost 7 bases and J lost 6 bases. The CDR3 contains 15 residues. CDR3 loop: CASTPTGTSSGEQYF. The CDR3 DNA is TGTGCCAGCACCCCAACCGGGACTAGCAGTGGCGAGCAGTACTTC.

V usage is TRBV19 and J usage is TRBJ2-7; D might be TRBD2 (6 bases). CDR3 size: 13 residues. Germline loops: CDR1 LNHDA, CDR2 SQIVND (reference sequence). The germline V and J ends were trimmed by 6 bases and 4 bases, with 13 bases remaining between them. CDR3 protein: CASRPGLLYEQYF. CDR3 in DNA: TGTGCCAGTAGACCGGGACTTCTATACGAGCAGTACTTC.

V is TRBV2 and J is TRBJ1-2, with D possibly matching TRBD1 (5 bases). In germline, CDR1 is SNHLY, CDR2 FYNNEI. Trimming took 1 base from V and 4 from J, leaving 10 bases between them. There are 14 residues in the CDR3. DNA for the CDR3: TGTGCCAGCAGTGAAGTCAGGGTCGGCTATGGCTACACCTTC. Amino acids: CASSEVRVGYGYTF.

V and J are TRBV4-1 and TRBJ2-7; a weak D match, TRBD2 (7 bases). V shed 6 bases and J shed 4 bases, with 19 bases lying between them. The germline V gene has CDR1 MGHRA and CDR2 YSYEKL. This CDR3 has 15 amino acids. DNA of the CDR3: TGCGCCAGCAGTCGGGGAGGCGGGGGCGAGTACGAGCAGTACTTC. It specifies CASSRGGGGEYEQYF.

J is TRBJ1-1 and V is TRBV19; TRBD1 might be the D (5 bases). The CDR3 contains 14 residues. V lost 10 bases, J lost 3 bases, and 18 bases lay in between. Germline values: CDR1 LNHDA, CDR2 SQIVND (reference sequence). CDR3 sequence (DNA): TGTGCCACCTCACCGGGGCAGGGTTACACTGAAGCTTTCTTT. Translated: CATSPGQGYTEAFF.

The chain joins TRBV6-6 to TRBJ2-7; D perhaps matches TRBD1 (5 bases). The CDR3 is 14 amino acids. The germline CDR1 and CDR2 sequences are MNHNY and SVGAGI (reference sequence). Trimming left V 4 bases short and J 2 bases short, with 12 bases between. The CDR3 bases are TGTGCCAGCAGTTTACAGGTGAAACCCTACGAGCAGTACTTC. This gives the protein CASSLQVKPYEQYF.

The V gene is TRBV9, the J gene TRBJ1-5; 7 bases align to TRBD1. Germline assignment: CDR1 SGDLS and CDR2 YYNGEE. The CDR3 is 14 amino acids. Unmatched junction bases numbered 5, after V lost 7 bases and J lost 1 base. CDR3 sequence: CASSEGASNQPQHF. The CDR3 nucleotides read TGTGCCAGCTCTGAGGGGGCCAGCAATCAGCCCCAGCATTTT.

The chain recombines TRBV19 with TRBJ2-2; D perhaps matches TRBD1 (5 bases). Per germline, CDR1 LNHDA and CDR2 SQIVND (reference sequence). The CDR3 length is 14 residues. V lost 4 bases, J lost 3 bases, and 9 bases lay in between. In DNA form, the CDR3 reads TGTGCCAGTAGTACCGGACAATACACCGGGGAGCTGTTTTTT. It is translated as CASSTGQYTGELFF.

In DNA, the CDR3 is TGCAGCGTTGAAGGTTTGTGGGGGCGGACTGAAGCTTTCTTT. Amino acids: CSVEGLWGRTEAFF. The chain couples TRBV29-1 to TRBJ1-1, with a weak D call TRBD1 (6 bases). Germline CDR1 is SQVTM and CDR2 is ANQGSEA. With 1 base removed from V and 5 bases from J, the gap between germline ends came to 14 bases. The CDR3 is 14 residues long.

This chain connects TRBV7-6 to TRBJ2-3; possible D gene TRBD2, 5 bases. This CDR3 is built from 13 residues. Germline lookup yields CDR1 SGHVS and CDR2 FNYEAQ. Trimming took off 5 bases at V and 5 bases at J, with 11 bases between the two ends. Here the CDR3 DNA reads TGTGCCAGCAGCCGTCGGGGTGGAGATACGCAGTATTTT. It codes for CASSRRGGDTQYF.

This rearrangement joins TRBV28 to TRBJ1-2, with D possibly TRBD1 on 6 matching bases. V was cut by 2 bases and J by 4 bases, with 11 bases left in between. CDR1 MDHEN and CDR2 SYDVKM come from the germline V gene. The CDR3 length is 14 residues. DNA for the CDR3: TGTGCCAGCAGTTTACCAGGGGTGGGCTATGGCTACACCTTC. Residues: CASSLPGVGYGYTF.

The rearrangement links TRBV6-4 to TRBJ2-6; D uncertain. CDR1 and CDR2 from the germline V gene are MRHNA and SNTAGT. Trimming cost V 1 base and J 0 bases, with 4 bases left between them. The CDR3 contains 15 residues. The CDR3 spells CASSDFISGANVLTF. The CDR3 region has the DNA TGTGCCAGCAGTGACTTTATCTCTGGGGCCAACGTCCTGACTTTC.

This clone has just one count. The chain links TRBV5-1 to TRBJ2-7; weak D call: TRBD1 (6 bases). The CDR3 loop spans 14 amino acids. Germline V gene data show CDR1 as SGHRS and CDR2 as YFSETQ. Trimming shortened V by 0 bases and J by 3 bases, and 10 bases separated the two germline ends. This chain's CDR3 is CASSLAGRGYEQYF. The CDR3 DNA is TGCGCCAGCAGCTTGGCCGGCAGGGGCTACGAGCAGTACTTC.

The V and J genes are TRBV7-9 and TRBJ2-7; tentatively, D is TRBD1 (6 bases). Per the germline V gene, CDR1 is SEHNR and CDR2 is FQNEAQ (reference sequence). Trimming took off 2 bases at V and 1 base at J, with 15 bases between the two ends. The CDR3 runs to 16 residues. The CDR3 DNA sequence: TGTGCCAGCAGCTTAACGCTGGGCAGGGGATCCTACGAGCAGTACTTC. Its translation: CASSLTLGRGSYEQYF.

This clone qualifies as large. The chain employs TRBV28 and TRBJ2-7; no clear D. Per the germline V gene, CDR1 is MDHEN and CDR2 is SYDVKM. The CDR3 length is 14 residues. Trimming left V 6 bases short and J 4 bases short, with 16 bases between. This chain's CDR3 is CASSQTDLLYEQYF. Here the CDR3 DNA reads TGTGCCAGCAGCCAAACGGACCTTTTATACGAGCAGTACTTC.

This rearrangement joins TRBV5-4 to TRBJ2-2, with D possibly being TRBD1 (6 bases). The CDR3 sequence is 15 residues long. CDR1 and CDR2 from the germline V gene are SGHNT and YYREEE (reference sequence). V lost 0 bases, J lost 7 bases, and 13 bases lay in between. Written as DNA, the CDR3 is TGTGCCAGCAGCTTGGTTCACAGGGCGGGCGGGGAGCTGTTTTTT. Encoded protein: CASSLVHRAGGELFF.

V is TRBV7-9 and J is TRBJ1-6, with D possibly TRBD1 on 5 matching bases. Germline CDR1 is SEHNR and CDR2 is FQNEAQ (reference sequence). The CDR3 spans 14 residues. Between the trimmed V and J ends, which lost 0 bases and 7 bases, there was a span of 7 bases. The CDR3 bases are TGTGCCAGCAGCTTAGCGCGGGACAATTCACCCCTCCACTTT. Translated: CASSLARDNSPLHF.

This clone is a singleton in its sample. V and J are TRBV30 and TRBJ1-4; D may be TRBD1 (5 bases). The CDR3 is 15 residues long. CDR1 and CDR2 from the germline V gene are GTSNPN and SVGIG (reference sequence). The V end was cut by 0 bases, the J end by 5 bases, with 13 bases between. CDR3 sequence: CAWSVRTGGNEKLFF. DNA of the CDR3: TGTGCCTGGAGTGTACGTACAGGAGGGAATGAAAAACTGTTTTTT.